These 5 T cell receptor beta chains share one sample of origin, sequenced in a study of T cells in Graves' hyperthyroidism and ophthalmopathy. Researchers amplified the TCR beta CDR3 regions from RNA transcripts. A set of HTBI primers served as the primers for a first-round RT-PCR of the TCR CDR3. MiXCR, applied by TCRdb to the multiplex PCR reads, yields one record per CDR3 protein. The sample records approximately 530,000 distinct CDR3 sequences, 16% being singletons. Specimen: blood. The receptors shown here come from a woman under 30 with Graves' hyperthyroidism.

This clonotype showed up just once. This chain links TRBV12-3 or TRBV12-4 with TRBJ2-3; D gene uncertain. The CDR3 is 11 residues long. The V end lost 6 bases, the J end lost 6 bases, and 7 bases lay between the germline ends. In DNA, the CDR3 is TGTGCCAGCAGCAGGCCGGATACGCAGTATTTT. This codes for CASSRPDTQYF.

This clonotype has just a few counts. This sequence joins TRBV9 and TRBJ2-7; the match to TRBD2 covers 8 bases. The trim removed 4 bases at V and 3 bases at J, leaving 12 bases unmatched. Per the germline V gene, CDR1 is SGDLS and CDR2 is YYNGEE. The CDR3 is 16 residues long. The CDR3 DNA sequence: TGTGCCAGCAGCCCAAGGGGCGGGGGGCCCTACTACGAGCAGTACTTC. It specifies CASSPRGGGPYYEQYF.

This clonotype was seen more than once but under ten times. One junction end does not reproduce the germline sequence, and a read error may be involved. The V call is TRBV7-9, the J call TRBJ2-3; TRBD1 is a possible D gene (6 bases). Germline CDR1 SEHNR, CDR2 FQNEAQ (reference sequence). CDR3 length: 14 residues. The CDR3 region is CASSLGGGTDAQYF. The DNA for the CDR3 is TGTGCCAGCAGCTTAGGTGGGGGCACAGATGCGCAGTATTTT. Supplemented by reference TRBV7-9 and TRBJ2-3, the full variable domain reads DTGVSQNPRHKITKRGQNVTFRCDPISEHNRLYWYRQTLGQGPEFLTYFQNEAQLEKSRLLSDRFSAERPKGSFSTLEIQRTEQGDSAMYLCASSLGGGTDAQYFGPGTRLTVL.

The CDR3 is CATSDWSSGRDEQYF. The CDR3 nucleotides read TGTGCCACCAGTGATTGGAGCAGCGGGAGGGACGAGCAGTACTTC. The V call is TRBV24-1, the J call TRBJ2-7; 10 positions match TRBD2. The germline CDR1 and CDR2 sequences are KGHDR and SFDVKD. With 2 bases clipped from V and 5 bases from J, the junction kept 5 bases outside the gene matches. This CDR3 has 15 amino acids.

The sample holds many counts of this clonotype. The rearrangement links TRBV20-1 to TRBJ2-3; 8 nucleotides agree with TRBD2. The trim removed 0 bases at V and 6 bases at J, leaving 5 bases unmatched. Germline V gene lookup returns CDR1 DFQATT and CDR2 SNEGSKA (reference sequence). The CDR3 extends over 14 amino acids. The CDR3 spells CSARDMAGGDTQYF. In nucleotides, the CDR3 is TGCAGTGCTAGAGATATGGCGGGAGGTGATACGCAGTATTTT.